This T cell receptor (beta chain) is drawn from a study of cytomegalovirus exposure and HLA in healthy donors. Broader study findings: Researchers reported that three CMV-associated chains were confirmed in vitro as CMV antigen-specific. Reports credit the classifier with highly specific, highly sensitive diagnosis of cytomegalovirus status. Later work showed greater clonal expansion in HLA-associated TCR beta chains than in equally common others. It was taken for granted in presence/absence analyses that sequencing depth across donors was roughly uniform.

From germline, CDR1 is ENHRY and CDR2 SYGVKD. This CDR3 is built from 14 residues. The PCR made use of 60 Vbeta and 13 Jbeta primers. This table comes from immunoSEQ multiplex PCR, and its TCRdb copy is limited to in-frame clones, with some not included. The data show under 200,000 clones, about 78% seen once. Worth noting for this clone: Antigen: not known. Sequence at one end of the junction differs from germline and may be a read error.

The sample consisted of PBMCs. The receptor was isolated from a man in his forties in good health and CMV-seronegative. The rearrangement uses TRBV10-3 and TRBJ2-1; 8 bases fit TRBD2. CDR3 bases: TGTGCCAGCAGTCTAGCGGGCTCCTACAATGAGCAGTTCTTC. It is translated as CASSLAGSYNEQFF.